Many counts were recorded for the clone carrying this T cell receptor beta chain. The CDR3 has 15 amino acids. Per the germline V gene, CDR1 is SGHRS and CDR2 is YFSETQ. Trimming stripped 0 bases from V and 5 bases from J, with 12 bases between. This record belongs to a study of T cells in Graves' hyperthyroidism and ophthalmopathy. Looking at the study overall: Sampling of peripheral blood happened at initial diagnosis, prior to any treatment.

RNA transcripts provided the source from which TCR beta CDR3 regions were amplified. First-round RT-PCR targeting the TCR CDR3 was performed with the HTBI primer set. Using its own MiXCR run on the multiplex PCR reads, TCRdb lists one record per CDR3 protein. The repertoire holds about 360,000 distinct CDR3 sequences, 13% seen once, with around 9.2% in the top ten. This clonotype originated in a woman younger than 35 with Graves' hyperthyroidism. Input material: blood. The gene calls are TRBV5-1 and TRBJ2-1; D is undetermined. Here the CDR3 reads CASSLEYSLNNEQFF. CDR3 sequence (DNA): TGCGCCAGCAGCTTGGAGTACAGCCTTAACAATGAGCAGTTCTTC.